One sample yielded the 21 T cell receptor beta chains listed below, sequenced in a study of blood T cell repertoires in COVID-19. Some clones are missing from TCRdb's copy, which holds only in-frame ones; the method was immunoSEQ multiplex PCR. The repertoire holds approximately 82,000 clones, 85% seen once, with roughly 12% in the top ten. The material sequenced was peripheral blood. All receptors derive from a woman in her 70s with active or convalescent COVID-19.

The gene calls are TRBV7-2 and TRBJ2-1, with D tentatively TRBD2 (6 bases). The V gene's germline CDR1 is SGHTA and CDR2 FQGNSA. The CDR3 is made up of 16 amino acids. Trimming took 10 bases from V and 0 from J, leaving 19 bases between them. In DNA, the CDR3 is TGTGCCACCAGATCCGGGGGAGCAGGCTCCTACAATGAGCAGTTCTTC. Its protein product is CATRSGGAGSYNEQFF.

The chain links TRBV5-1 to TRBJ1-1; TRBD1 is a possible D gene (6 bases). With 3 bases removed from V and 3 bases from J, the gap between germline ends came to 12 bases. Looked up from germline, CDR1 is SGHRS and CDR2 is YFSETQ. This CDR3 is 14 amino acids long. The CDR3 DNA reads as TGCGCCAGCAGCTCACAGGGAGGGGACACTGAAGCTTTCTTT. This sequence encodes CASSSQGGDTEAFF.

V gene TRBV6-2 or TRBV6-3 combines with J gene TRBJ1-5; 7 bases fit TRBD1. V was pared by 2 bases and J by 5 bases, with 3 bases of the junction left unmatched. Germline V gene lookup returns CDR1 MNHEY and CDR2 SVGEGT. This CDR3 region has 14 residues. For the CDR3, the DNA is TGTGCCAGCAGTTACCAGACAGGGTATCAGCCCCAGCATTTT. Translated, it gives CASSYQTGYQPQHF.

The genes are TRBV27 and TRBJ2-7; TRBD1 matches 8 bases. This CDR3 comprises 14 residues. V trimming: 3 bases; J trimming: 5 bases; junction bases outside the gene matches: 6. Germline V gives CDR1 MNHEY, CDR2 SMNVEV (reference sequence). This chain's CDR3 is CASSFRYRGDEQYF. The CDR3 DNA sequence: TGTGCCAGCAGTTTTCGGTACAGGGGGGACGAGCAGTACTTC.

As regards this clone: At one end the junction does not follow the germline gene, possibly because of a read error. The chain recombines TRBV7-7 with TRBJ2-1; D call uncertain. Per germline, CDR1 SSHAT and CDR2 FNYEAQ (reference sequence). The CDR3 runs to 13 residues. The CDR3 protein is CASSPTPLGEQFF. The CDR3 DNA is TGTGCTAGCAGCCCCACTCCCCTTGGTGAGCAGTTCTTC. The complete variable domain, with remaining parts taken from reference TRBV7-7 and TRBJ2-1, reads GAGVSQSPRYKVTKRGQDVTLRCDPISSHATLYWYQQALGQGPEFLTYFNYEAQPDKSGLPSDRFSAERPEGSISTLTIQRTEQRDSAMYRCASSPTPLGEQFFGPGTRLTVL.

The rearrangement uses TRBV19 and TRBJ1-1, with a weak D call TRBD1 (6 bases). This CDR3 comprises 16 residues. Deletions cut 6 bases from V and 0 bases from J, with 17 bases between. Germline V gives CDR1 LNHDA, CDR2 SQIVND (reference sequence). For the CDR3, the DNA is TGTGCCAGTAGGTTGACAGGCGGACCGATGAACACTGAAGCTTTCTTT. It codes for CASRLTGGPMNTEAFF.

The gene calls are TRBV4-3 and TRBJ2-7; 7 bases line up with TRBD1. This CDR3 is built from 14 residues. J lost 4 bases, V lost 5 bases, and 8 bases had no gene match. Germline-derived CDR1 and CDR2 are LGHNA and YSLEER. The CDR3 reads CASSELQGSYEQYF. CDR3 bases: TGCGCCAGCAGCGAATTACAGGGGTCGTACGAGCAGTACTTC.

The chain couples TRBV4-2 to TRBJ1-5; 8 positions match TRBD1. Germline trimming cut 0 bases from V and 6 bases from J; bases unmatched to any gene: 4. The CDR3 runs to 15 residues. In germline, CDR1 is LGHNA, CDR2 YNFKEQ. The CDR3: CASSQDLQGGQPQHF. Written as DNA, the CDR3 is TGTGCCAGCAGCCAAGACCTACAGGGGGGTCAGCCCCAGCATTTT.

The chain employs TRBV5-1 and TRBJ1-1, with TRBD1 identical over 9 bases. With 3 bases clipped from V and 3 bases from J, the junction kept 6 bases outside the gene matches. There are 15 residues in the CDR3. The V gene's germline CDR1 is SGHRS and CDR2 YFSETQ. The DNA for the CDR3 is TGCGCCAGCAGCTCACAGGGGGCAGGGGACACTGAAGCTTTCTTT. This gives the protein CASSSQGAGDTEAFF.

This clone has only one observation. This chain connects TRBV6-5 to TRBJ1-1; TRBD1 might be the D (6 bases). V lost 11 bases to trimming and J lost 2 bases, with 15 bases between them. Per the germline V gene, CDR1 is MNHEY and CDR2 is SVGAGI. This CDR3 has 13 residues. CDR3 in DNA: TGTGCCGCCGACCAGGGGAGTAACACTGAAGCTTTCTTT. It is translated as CAADQGSNTEAFF.

CDR3 residues: CASSRQGRGEIQYF. The CDR3 bases are TGTGCCAGTAGTAGGCAGGGCAGGGGTGAGATTCAGTACTTC. The chain joins TRBV19 to TRBJ2-4, with a weak D call TRBD1 (6 bases). The V and J ends lost 4 bases and 10 bases respectively, with 17 bases between them. Germline V gene lookup returns CDR1 LNHDA and CDR2 SQIVND (reference sequence). This CDR3 spans 14 amino acids.

The chain recombines TRBV10-1 with TRBJ2-3; TRBD1 matches at 8 bases. Trimming took 6 bases from V and 6 from J; bases not matched to a gene: 17. Germline assignment: CDR1 WNHNN and CDR2 SYGVQD (reference sequence). The CDR3 has 17 amino acids. CDR3 sequence (DNA): TGCGCCAGCAGCAACCTTGGGACAGGTTCGGCCGGGGATACGCAGTATTTT. It is translated as CASSNLGTGSAGDTQYF.

The chain links TRBV4-1 to TRBJ1-1, with D perhaps TRBD1 (6 bases). Germline-derived CDR1 and CDR2 are MGHRA and YSYEKL. This CDR3 contains 19 residues. The V and J ends lost 4 bases and 0 bases respectively, with 24 bases between them. DNA for the CDR3: TGCGCCAGCAGCCGAGAACTACTGGGACAAGCAATCATGAACACTGAAGCTTTCTTT. Translated, it gives CASSRELLGQAIMNTEAFF.

The chain employs TRBV3-1 (or the pseudogene TRBV3-2) and TRBJ1-2; TRBD1 matches 10 bases. Germline CDR1 is LGHDT and CDR2 is YNNKEL (reference sequence). The trim removed 4 bases at V and 8 bases at J, leaving 4 bases unmatched. The CDR3 contains 13 residues. CDR3 protein: CASSRGQGQGYTF. The CDR3 DNA follows: TGTGCCAGCAGCCGGGGACAGGGGCAAGGCTACACCTTC.

A single count supports this clone. The J gene is TRBJ2-6, the V gene TRBV10-3; TRBD1 matches at 10 bases. Germline V gives CDR1 ENHRY, CDR2 SYGVKD. V shed 3 bases and J 0 bases; nucleotides not matched to a gene: 5. This CDR3 is built from 18 residues. The CDR3 sequence: CAISESTGGVSGANVLTF. In DNA, the CDR3 is TGTGCCATCAGTGAATCGACAGGGGGCGTCTCTGGGGCCAACGTCCTGACTTTC.

About this clone: One end of the junction is discordant with germline, which a read error may explain. The J gene is TRBJ1-5, the V gene TRBV10-1; D is unclear. Per the germline V gene, CDR1 is WNHNN and CDR2 is SYGVQD (reference sequence). This CDR3 contains 13 residues. The CDR3 bases are TGCGCCAGCAGCGAGTCCCCCTCGAGGCCCCAGCATTTT. As protein: CASSESPSRPQHF.

V and J are TRBV24-1 and TRBJ2-5; TRBD1 might be the D (6 bases). The CDR3 runs 14 residues. Trimming removed 9 bases from V and 7 bases from J, with 20 bases in between. Germline V CDR1 and CDR2: KGHDR, SFDVKD. CDR3 coding DNA: TGTGCCACCGAGACACAGGGAACCCTTCGGACCCAGTACTTC. Encoded protein: CATETQGTLRTQYF.

The rearrangement links TRBV28 to TRBJ2-7; possible D gene TRBD2, 5 bases. The CDR3 consists of 14 residues. The V gene's germline CDR1 is MDHEN and CDR2 SYDVKM. V was shortened by 5 bases and J by 7 bases, with 18 bases between the two germline ends. Here the CDR3 reads CASSPRATYIEQYF. The CDR3, as DNA: TGTGCCAGCAGTCCGCGGGCTACCTACATTGAGCAGTACTTC.

The table lists this clone with a count of one. V usage is TRBV5-5 and J usage is TRBJ2-3; 8 nucleotides match TRBD2. V lost 0 bases to trimming and J lost 0 bases; unmatched junction nucleotides: 15. CDR1 and CDR2 (germline): SGHKS, YYEKEE (reference sequence). The CDR3 covers 20 residues. The CDR3 nucleotides are TGTGCCAGCAGCTTGGCCACCCGTGGGCGGGGGGTCACTAGCACAGATACGCAGTATTTT. This translates into CASSLATRGRGVTSTDTQYF.

The chain is built from TRBV19 and TRBJ2-4; tentative D call: TRBD1 (6 bases). Germline V gene data show CDR1 as LNHDA and CDR2 as SQIVND (reference sequence). This CDR3 is built from 18 residues. Trimming removed 0 bases at V and 0 bases at J, with 15 bases between. CDR3 in amino acids: CASSIDGQPTIAKNIQYF. CDR3 in DNA: TGTGCCAGTAGTATAGACGGACAGCCAACCATAGCCAAAAACATTCAGTACTTC.

CDR3 coding DNA: TGTGCCAGCAGCCATGGACAGGGGGCGGACTTTATCTATGGCTACACCTTC. The encoded protein is CASSHGQGADFIYGYTF. V usage is TRBV2 and J usage is TRBJ1-2; 11 nucleotides align to TRBD1. The ends lost 6 bases at V and 4 bases at J; junction bases unmatched: 13. The germline CDR1 and CDR2 sequences are SNHLY and FYNNEI. This CDR3 region has 17 residues.